This T cell receptor (beta chain) comes out of a study of blood T cells in healthy people across ages. Worth noting for this clonotype: Its antigen remains unidentified.

Primed by a sample-barcoded 5' primer and a J-beta primer mix, a second PCR proceeded for about 7 to 11 cycles. TCRdb fed the 5' RACE reads into MiXCR, producing one record per CDR3 protein. Among fewer than 1.5 million distinct CDR3 sequences listed, about 40% were seen once. Regarding the study as a whole: Correlation between TCR beta diversity and naive T cell percentage was strong.

The V gene's germline CDR1 is SNHLY and CDR2 FYNNEI. The CDR3 runs to 12 residues. This TCR was recovered from a woman aged 18-30 years in good health. Input material: blood. The chain joins TRBV2 to TRBJ2-7; D gene uncertain. The assigned J gene may be wrong: the sequence end matches TRBJ2-5 better. The CDR3 sequence: CASRSEQETQYF. The CDR3 bases are TGTGCCAGCAGATCCGAGCAAGAGACCCAGTACTTC.